The subject of this entry is one TCR beta chain. This clonotype appeared a few times. Its antigen is still unknown. No qualities accompany the bases; no much larger clone lies one base away. Taken from cysteine to phenylalanine, the CDR3 has 14 residues. Only the CDR3 DNA stays, 42 bases, in frame from base 1. For this chain, trimming is 7 bases at the V end and 7 bases at the J end, and the number of junction bases without a gene match is 8. Per the germline V gene, SQVTM is the CDR1 and ANQGSEA is the CDR2. TCR beta CDR3 regions were amplified from RNA transcripts. For the first round of RT-PCR on the TCR CDR3, the HTBI primer set was used together with the Qiagen OneStep RT-PCR kit. Libraries were constructed in a second round of multiplex PCR, after which size selection and purification were performed. Paired-end sequencing of the libraries was performed with 100 bp reads on an Illumina HiSeq2000. Under the source paper's analysis protocol: Raw data were processed with SOAPnuke, discarding reads with adapters, uncalled bases, mean Phred below 15, or no exact constant-primer or identifier match. COPE v1.2.5 was used to merge the high-quality paired reads, and each unique nucleotide sequence was defined as a clonotype. Clonotypes were aligned to IMGT TRBV, TRBD and TRBJ reference segments using MiTCR v1.1. Analysis was restricted to V-J combinations with a frequency above 0.0001, which covered just over 98% of repertoires. A TCS score was defined as the ratio between F50 (clonal expansion) and ExV (chaos), using BLOSUM62-based TCRdist between CDR3 peptides within each V-J. Welch's t-statistics and random forest reduced some 510 V-J features to fewer than 15, which were used in a naive Bayes classifier (R e1071). The public reads were reanalyzed by TCRdb: fastp trimming at Q25, MiXCR alignment, in-frame beta chains only. Each CDR3 protein appears once, grouped with its most common genes and DNA. V and J calls and clone size were set by TCRdb, not the authors. For this sample the table gives around 690,000 distinct CDR3 sequences, of which about 20% were detected only once. The ten largest clones take up about 35% of the sample.

Ophthalmopathy patients had moderately to severely active disease, with a Clinical Activity Score of 3 or more, a NOSPECS grade of 4 or more, and a disease duration of less than 3 months. The study excluded patients with uncontrolled infections, other autoimmune diseases, pregnancy or lactation. Diagnoses were based on clinical symptoms, serum thyroxine and TRAb, thyroid ultrasound and orbital computed tomography. PBMCs were separated from 10 ml of fresh peripheral blood using Ficoll-Paque density gradient centrifugation. Trizol reagent was used to extract total RNA, and RNA quality was then checked on an Agilent 2100 Bioanalyzer. This record comes from a study of T cells in Graves' hyperthyroidism and ophthalmopathy (dated by TCRdb to between 2018 and 2021). Looking at the study overall: Peripheral blood was collected at initial diagnosis, before any treatment. An independent validation cohort of under 20 hyperthyroidism patients and about 16 patients who later progressed to ophthalmopathy tested prospective prediction of ophthalmopathy. Following sampling, methimazole starting at 30 mg daily was given to hyperthyroidism patients, and high-dose intravenous methylprednisolone was given to ophthalmopathy patients. Thyroid tissue and blood T-cell repertoires from six Graves' hyperthyroidism patients were also compared in the study. To identify distinguishing TCR V-J signatures, a discovery cohort of around 100 patients was used, comprising approximately 40 with Graves' ophthalmopathy and 57 with stable Graves' hyperthyroidism. TCR Vbeta CDR3 sequencing of 140 or so peripheral blood samples (roughly 41 ophthalmopathy, around 80 hyperthyroidism and approximately 17 progressor patients) is reported in the paper. For training and testing, the 100 or so patients in the discovery cohort were randomly divided in a 7:3 ratio. What the authors observed across the whole study: Most expanded thyroid clonotypes (frequency above 0.001) were also detected in blood, suggesting blood repertoires may reflect thyroid immune responses. In validation, the model predicted progression to ophthalmopathy a median of about 6.8 months before onset, with roughly 71% sensitivity and roughly 77% specificity. No statistical method was used to set the sample size in advance, and investigators knew the group allocation. Ophthalmopathy was separated from stable hyperthyroidism by a 13 V-J signature model, with 85% to 90% sensitivity and about 81% specificity obtained in cross-validation and 80%/75% obtained in testing.

The TCR comes from a man aged 30 to 39 with Graves' ophthalmopathy. The rearrangement combines TRBV29-1 with TRBJ1-4; the junction holds 11 bases that match TRBD1. What was sequenced was blood. CDR3 loop: CSGRTGTGGEKLFF. In nucleotide form, the sequence is TGCAGCGGGCGCACTGGGACAGGGGGTGAAAAACTGTTTTTT.